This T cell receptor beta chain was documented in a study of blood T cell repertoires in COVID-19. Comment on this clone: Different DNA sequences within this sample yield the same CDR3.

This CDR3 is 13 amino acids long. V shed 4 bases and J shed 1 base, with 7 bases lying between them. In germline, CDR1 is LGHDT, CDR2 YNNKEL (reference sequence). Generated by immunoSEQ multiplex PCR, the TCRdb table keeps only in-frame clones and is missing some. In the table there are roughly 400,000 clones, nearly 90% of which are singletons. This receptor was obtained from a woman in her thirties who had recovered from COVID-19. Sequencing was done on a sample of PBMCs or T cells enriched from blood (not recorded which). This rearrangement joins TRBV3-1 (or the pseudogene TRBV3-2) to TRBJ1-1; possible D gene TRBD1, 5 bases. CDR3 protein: CASSPTGNTEAFF. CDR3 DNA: TGTGCCAGCAGCCCCACAGGGAACACTGAAGCTTTCTTT.